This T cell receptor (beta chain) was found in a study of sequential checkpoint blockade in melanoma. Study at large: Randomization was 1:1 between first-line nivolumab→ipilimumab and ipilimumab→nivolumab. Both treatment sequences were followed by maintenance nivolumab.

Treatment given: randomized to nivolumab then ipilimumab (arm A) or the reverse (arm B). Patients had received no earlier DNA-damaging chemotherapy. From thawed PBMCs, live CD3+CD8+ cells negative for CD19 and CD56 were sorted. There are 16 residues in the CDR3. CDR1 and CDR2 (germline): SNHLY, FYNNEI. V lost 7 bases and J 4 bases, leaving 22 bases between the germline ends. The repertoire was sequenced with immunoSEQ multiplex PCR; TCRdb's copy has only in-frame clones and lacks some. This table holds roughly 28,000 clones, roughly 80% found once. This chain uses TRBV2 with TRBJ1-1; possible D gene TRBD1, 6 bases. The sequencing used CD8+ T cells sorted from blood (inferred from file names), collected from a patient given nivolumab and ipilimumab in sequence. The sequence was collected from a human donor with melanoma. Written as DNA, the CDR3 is TGTGCCAGCACTCCTCTCCGGGGGGCTATATCCACTGAAGCTTTCTTT. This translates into CASTPLRGAISTEAFF.